What follows describes a single T cell receptor (beta chain). What it binds is unknown. The data stem from a study of graft-versus-host responses after intestinal transplantation. Overall study results and limits: After transplant, early declines in HvG clones were associated with peak levels of circulating GvH clones.

Repertoires were generated with immunoSEQ multiplex PCR, while TCRdb's copy carries only in-frame clones and drops some. The sample records roughly 60,000 clones, about 93% being singletons. The CDR3 contains 16 residues. The ends were cut back, 4 bases at V and 0 bases at J, with 13 bases in the middle. The germline V gene has CDR1 MNHNS and CDR2 SASEGT. This TCR came from a human patient who received an intestinal transplant, so some T cells may come from the graft donor. The J gene is TRBJ1-5, the V gene TRBV6-1, with a weak D call TRBD1 (5 bases). Sequenced here: PBMCs, sampled 118 to 130 days after intestinal transplantation. DNA of the CDR3: TGTGCCAGCAGTGTCAGGGATGGGTTTAGCAATCAGCCCCAGCATTTT. It encodes CASSVRDGFSNQPQHF.